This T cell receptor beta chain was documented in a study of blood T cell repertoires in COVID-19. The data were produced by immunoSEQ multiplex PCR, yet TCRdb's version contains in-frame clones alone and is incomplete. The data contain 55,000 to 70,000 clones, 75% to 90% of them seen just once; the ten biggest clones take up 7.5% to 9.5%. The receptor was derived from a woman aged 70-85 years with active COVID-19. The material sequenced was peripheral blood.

In DNA form, the CDR3 reads TGTGCCAGCATGGCCTCCGGGGGTGCAGATACGCAGTATTTT. It specifies CASMASGGADTQYF. V usage is TRBV6-6 and J usage is TRBJ2-3; TRBD2 might be the D (6 bases). CDR1 and CDR2 (germline): MNHNY, SVGAGI (reference sequence). V lost 7 bases and J 4 bases, leaving 15 bases between the germline ends. This CDR3 spans 14 amino acids.